The entry that follows covers one T cell receptor beta chain sequence. Its cognate antigen is unknown. This sample was included in a study of brain metastases from non-small cell lung cancer. The table came from immunoSEQ multiplex PCR; TCRdb's copy has only in-frame clones and leaves some out. The sample carries roughly 2,500 clones, roughly 89% recorded once. Points from the study as a whole: Expanded T-cell clones appeared in about 70% of brain metastases over primaries.

The CDR3 has 13 residues. Trimming removed 6 bases from V and 8 bases from J; junction bases left unmatched: 5. Germline V CDR1 and CDR2: MNHEY, SVGAGI. Sequenced: primary lung tumor tissue. The J gene is TRBJ1-2, the V gene TRBV6-5; TRBD1 aligns across 11 bases. This sequence was found in a donor aged 40 or older with non-small cell lung cancer. Here the CDR3 DNA reads TGTGCCAGCAGAAGGACAGGGGGCCGGGGCTACACCTTC. As protein: CASRRTGGRGYTF.